The sample holds a few counts of the clone carrying this T cell receptor beta chain. Donation came from healthy Caucasian individuals in Russia who were aged 6 to 90. This sample was taken from a study of blood T cells in healthy people across ages. Primers used in a second PCR of about 6 to 11 cycles were a sample-barcoded 5' primer and a J-beta primer mix. Via MiXCR, TCRdb re-called the 5' RACE reads, giving one row per CDR3 protein. The data show hundreds of thousands of distinct CDR3 sequences, approximately 25% seen once. Separately, the same data were catalogued under a study of T cells of mothers and their children.

This receptor was taken from a boy between 5 and 17 years old in good health. The sequencing input was blood.

The DNA for the CDR3 is TGCAGTGCTAGACCCCTTACGGACAGTCTTGAGCAGTTCTTC. It yields the protein CSARPLTDSLEQFF. The chain carries TRBV20-1 and TRBJ2-1, with a weak D call TRBD1 (6 bases). Germline loops: CDR1 DFQATT, CDR2 SNEGSKA (reference sequence). Trimming removed 2 bases at V and 9 bases at J, with 17 bases between. The CDR3 sequence is 14 residues long.